The 2 T cell receptor beta chains presented below share a single source sample, sequenced in a study of blood T cell repertoires in COVID-19. The assay was immunoSEQ multiplex PCR, and TCRdb's table has in-frame clones only and misses some. Altogether about 61,000 clones are present, 88% being singletons, with the ten largest covering around a fifth. Specimen: peripheral blood. These TCRs come from a woman in her forties or fifties with active or convalescent COVID-19.

This clone was counted a single time. The chain has TRBV19 and TRBJ1-1, with D unclear. This CDR3 comprises 15 residues. The germline V gene has CDR1 LNHDA and CDR2 SQIVND (reference sequence). V shed 4 bases and J shed 1 base, with 13 bases lying between them. The CDR3 loop reads CASSSGNAGNTEAFF. CDR3 coding DNA: TGTGCCAGTAGTAGCGGGAACGCCGGGAACACTGAAGCTTTCTTT.

V and J are TRBV13 and TRBJ1-3; D gene unclear. This CDR3 has 16 amino acids. The V end lost 0 bases, the J end lost 5 bases, and 14 bases lay between the germline ends. In germline, CDR1 is PRHDT, CDR2 FYEKMQ (reference sequence). The chain's CDR3 is CASSLGSGRDRNTIYF. For the CDR3, the DNA is TGTGCCAGCAGCTTAGGTAGCGGGCGCGACAGAAACACCATATATTTT.